The next 26 T cell receptor beta chains were all read from a single sample in a study of CD8+ T cells in alopecia areata. In each case, RNA was isolated and then reverse transcribed into cDNA as the sequencing template. Clones were sequenced by immunoSEQ multiplex PCR, and TCRdb holds only the in-frame ones, with some missing. The table shows some 100,000 clones, with roughly two thirds occurring only once. Sequenced input: CD4+ T cells sorted from blood. These receptors were obtained from a human donor in good health.

The CDR3 DNA reads as TGTGCCACCAGCAGAGCGAGCTCGTTTAACTATGGCTACACCTTC. It translates to CATSRASSFNYGYTF. The J gene is TRBJ1-2, the V gene TRBV15; unclear D gene. The ends were cut back, 1 base at V and 1 base at J, with 10 bases in the middle. The germline CDR1 and CDR2 sequences are LNHNV and YYDKDF (reference sequence). The CDR3 spans 15 residues.

The chain couples TRBV30 to TRBJ2-2; weak D call: TRBD2 (5 bases). This CDR3 contains 13 residues. V was clipped by 0 bases and J by 5 bases, with 7 bases between them. The germline V gene encodes CDR1 GTSNPN and CDR2 SVGIG (reference sequence). DNA of the CDR3: TGTGCCTGGAGTGTCGAGCGGACCGGGGAGCTGTTTTTT. Its protein is CAWSVERTGELFF.

The V gene is TRBV4-1, the J gene TRBJ2-2, with 7 bases matching TRBD1. The ends lost 0 bases at V and 6 bases at J; junction bases unmatched: 7. This CDR3 has 16 amino acids. Germline V CDR1 and CDR2: MGHRA, YSYEKL. The CDR3 protein is CASSQDQRQGAGELFF. The CDR3, as DNA: TGCGCCAGCAGCCAAGATCAAAGACAGGGTGCCGGGGAGCTGTTTTTT.

The table lists this clone with a count of one. The chain combines TRBV5-1 with TRBJ1-2; D might be TRBD1 (5 bases). CDR3 length equals 14 residues. Germline CDR1 SGHRS, CDR2 YFSETQ. V gave up 3 bases and J gave up 2 bases, with 11 bases separating them. The CDR3 DNA sequence: TGCGCCAGCAGCTCGTTGCAGGGAAACTATGGCTACACCTTC. Protein sequence: CASSSLQGNYGYTF.

The chain employs TRBV29-1 and TRBJ2-7; unclear D gene. The CDR3 consists of 13 residues. V lost 4 bases, J lost 6 bases, and 16 bases lay in between. Germline V CDR1 and CDR2: SQVTM, ANQGSEA. CDR3 loop: CSVVAQSSREQYF. In nucleotides, the CDR3 is TGCAGCGTTGTAGCACAATCTTCCCGCGAGCAGTACTTC.

The chain uses TRBV7-2 and TRBJ1-2; perhaps TRBD1 as D (6 bases). With 5 bases removed from V and 5 bases from J, the gap between germline ends came to 12 bases. Looked up from germline, CDR1 is SGHTA and CDR2 is FQGNSA. CDR3 length equals 13 residues. The CDR3 coding sequence is TGTGCCAGCAGCCTTGGGCAGGGGTATGGCTACACCTTC. Translated, it gives CASSLGQGYGYTF.

This clone was detected a few times. The chain employs TRBV30 and TRBJ2-5; 9 bases agree with TRBD2. This CDR3 is built from 15 residues. From germline, CDR1 is GTSNPN and CDR2 SVGIG (reference sequence). Trimming took 0 bases from V and 1 from J; bases not matched to a gene: 3. CDR3 DNA: TGTGCCTGGAGTGTACCGCGGGGGGGCCAAGAGACCCAGTACTTC. Its protein product is CAWSVPRGGQETQYF. Drawing the rest from reference TRBV30 and TRBJ2-5, the complete variable domain is SQTIHQWPATLVQPVGSPLSLECTVEGTSNPNLYWYRQAAGRGLQLLFYSVGIGQISSEVPQNLSASRPQDRQFILSSKKLLLSDSGFYLCAWSVPRGGQETQYFGPGTRLLVL.

This rearrangement joins TRBV20-1 to TRBJ2-1; possibly TRBD1 for D (5 bases). With 6 bases removed from V and 6 bases from J, the gap between germline ends came to 9 bases. Germline V lookup: CDR1 DFQATT, CDR2 SNEGSKA (reference sequence). This CDR3 is built from 11 residues. The CDR3 region has the DNA TGCAGTGCCAAAAGGGGCAATGAGCAGTTCTTC. Its protein product is CSAKRGNEQFF.

V gene TRBV5-1 combines with J gene TRBJ1-6, with D unclear. V was pared by 7 bases and J by 7 bases, with 18 bases between. The germline V gene encodes CDR1 SGHRS and CDR2 YFSETQ. The CDR3 is 15 amino acids. CDR3: CASRRTEGRNSPLHF. The CDR3 region has the DNA TGCGCCAGCCGACGGACTGAGGGCCGCAATTCACCCCTCCACTTT. Based on the CDR3 plus reference TRBV5-1 and TRBJ1-6, the full variable domain is KAGVTQTPRYLIKTRGQQVTLSCSPISGHRSVSWYQQTPGQGLQFLFEYFSETQRNKGNFPGRFSGRQFSNSRSEMNVSTLELGDSALYLCASRRTEGRNSPLHFGNGTRLTVT.

V gene TRBV6-5 combines with J gene TRBJ1-1; the D gene is possibly TRBD1 (6 bases). The CDR3 runs 16 residues. Trimming shortened V by 0 bases and J by 1 base, and 12 bases separated the two germline ends. Germline CDR1 is MNHEY and CDR2 is SVGAGI. The CDR3 nucleotides are TGTGCCAGCAGTTACTCACCCGGGACACCGAACACTGAAGCTTTCTTT. It codes for CASSYSPGTPNTEAFF.

This chain links TRBV5-1 with TRBJ2-7; the D gene is possibly TRBD2 (5 bases). V was shortened by 0 bases and J by 2 bases, with 15 bases between the two germline ends. The length of the CDR3 is 16 residues. CDR1 is SGHRS and CDR2 is YFSETQ in the germline V gene. The DNA of the CDR3 is TGCGCCAGCAGCTTGGCGGCTAGCAATCCCACCTACGAGCAGTACTTC. Its protein is CASSLAASNPTYEQYF.

This chain links TRBV6-5 with TRBJ2-5, with D possibly matching TRBD2 (5 bases). Germline V gene data show CDR1 as MNHEY and CDR2 as SVGAGI. V was cut by 7 bases and J by 5 bases, with 17 bases left in between. This CDR3 has 14 amino acids. This CDR3 reads CASTPSGRGETQYF. CDR3 nucleotides: TGTGCCAGCACCCCCAGCGGACGCGGGGAGACCCAGTACTTC.

The chain has TRBV29-1 and TRBJ2-2; D perhaps matches TRBD1 (6 bases). Germline-derived CDR1 and CDR2 are SQVTM and ANQGSEA. This CDR3 comprises 14 residues. CDR3 sequence (DNA): TGCAGTTTCCAGAGGGGGAGAATCGGCGGGGAGCTGTTTTTT. Translating gives CSFQRGRIGGELFF.

The chain carries TRBV10-3 and TRBJ2-3, with D maybe TRBD2 (6 bases). This CDR3 is 14 amino acids long. From germline, CDR1 is ENHRY and CDR2 SYGVKD. The V and J ends lost 2 bases and 4 bases respectively, with 10 bases between them. CDR3 in amino acids: CAISERTTSDTQYF. The CDR3 DNA is TGTGCCATCAGTGAGAGGACTACTTCAGATACGCAGTATTTT.

The chain links TRBV10-3 to TRBJ1-2, with 8 bases fitting TRBD1. V was pared by 6 bases and J by 7 bases, with 4 bases of the junction left unmatched. Germline V gene data show CDR1 as ENHRY and CDR2 as SYGVKD. The CDR3 is 12 amino acids. CDR3 protein: CAISETGVGYTF. CDR3 in DNA: TGTGCCATCAGCGAGACAGGGGTTGGCTACACCTTC.

This clone was counted only a few times. CDR3 loop: CASSHRDRGGSTEAFF. CDR3 sequence (DNA): TGCGCCAGCAGCCACCGGGACAGGGGAGGTAGCACTGAAGCTTTCTTT. This chain links TRBV4-1 with TRBJ1-1; 10 bases map to TRBD1. CDR3 length equals 16 residues. After removal of 3 bases from V and 4 bases from J, the junction contained 8 bases not matched to a gene. Germline loops: CDR1 MGHRA, CDR2 YSYEKL.

The chain employs TRBV7-9 and TRBJ1-1, with D possibly matching TRBD1 (5 bases). This CDR3 has 14 amino acids. V was trimmed by 5 bases and J by 4 bases, leaving 14 bases between them. From germline, CDR1 is SEHNR and CDR2 FQNEAQ (reference sequence). CDR3 protein: CASSRPEGRTEAFF. The CDR3 DNA follows: TGTGCCAGCAGCCGTCCCGAGGGGCGCACTGAAGCTTTCTTT.

The rearrangement joins TRBV2 to TRBJ1-1; D might be TRBD1 (6 bases). The CDR3 spans 13 residues. Germline lookup yields CDR1 SNHLY and CDR2 FYNNEI. V lost 6 bases and J lost 0, with 8 bases in between. As DNA, the CDR3 is TGTGCCAGCAGGACAGGTATGAACACTGAAGCTTTCTTT. It encodes CASRTGMNTEAFF.

Comments on this clone: One end of the junction varies from germline; a read error may be responsible. The rearrangement uses TRBV4-1 and TRBJ2-5; 7 nucleotides align to TRBD1. The CDR3 is 13 amino acids. Germline CDR1 and CDR2: MGHRA and YSYEKL. The CDR3 loop is CASSQGIGQVRNF. The DNA for the CDR3 is TGCGCCAGCAGCCAAGGGATTGGACAGGTCCGCAACTTC.

The genes are TRBV29-1 and TRBJ1-3, with D maybe TRBD1 (5 bases). The germline V and J ends were trimmed by 5 bases and 3 bases, with 11 bases remaining between them. CDR3 length equals 13 residues. Germline values: CDR1 SQVTM, CDR2 ANQGSEA. The CDR3 reads CSVKGPLGNTIYF. Here the CDR3 DNA reads TGCAGCGTTAAGGGGCCCCTTGGAAACACCATATATTTT.

This chain connects TRBV5-6 to TRBJ1-6; tentative D call: TRBD1 (5 bases). V shed 1 base and J shed 3 bases, with 8 bases lying between them. The germline CDR1 and CDR2 sequences are SGHDT and YYEEEE. The CDR3 has 15 residues. CDR3 nucleotides: TGTGCCAGCAGCTTGAACAGGCTCTATAATTCACCCCTCCACTTT. It is translated as CASSLNRLYNSPLHF. Based on the CDR3 plus reference TRBV5-6 and TRBJ1-6, the full variable domain is DAGVTQSPTHLIKTRGQQVTLRCSPKSGHDTVSWYQQALGQGPQFIFQYYEEEERQRGNFPDRFSGHQFPNYSSELNVNALLLGDSALYLCASSLNRLYNSPLHFGNGTRLTVT.

This clone was seen only a few times. CDR3: CASSQVPNNEQFF. Here the CDR3 DNA reads TGCGCCAGCAGCCAAGTACCTAACAATGAGCAGTTCTTC. The chain uses TRBV4-1 and TRBJ2-1; D gene unclear. The CDR3 covers 13 residues. The germline gives CDR1 MGHRA, CDR2 YSYEKL. Trimming removed 1 base at V and 5 bases at J, with 6 bases between.

The V call is TRBV30, the J call TRBJ2-7; possible D gene TRBD2, 6 bases. Per germline, CDR1 GTSNPN and CDR2 SVGIG (reference sequence). V was clipped by 3 bases and J by 9 bases, with 15 bases between them. The CDR3 is made up of 12 amino acids. The CDR3 sequence: CAWSERRGRQYF. CDR3 sequence (DNA): TGTGCCTGGAGCGAAAGGAGGGGACGGCAGTACTTC.

A word on this clone: One end of the junction fails to match germline, which may point to a read error. The rearrangement joins TRBV5-1 to TRBJ2-7; D might be TRBD2 (5 bases). The CDR3 length is 12 residues. From germline, CDR1 is SGHRS and CDR2 YFSETQ. The CDR3 nucleotides are TGCGCCAGCAGTCCCTCGGGGTACGGGCAGTACTTC. Translating gives CASSPSGYGQYF.

This clone was observed a few times. The rearrangement joins TRBV11-2 to TRBJ2-5, with 8 bases matching TRBD1. The CDR3 extends over 13 amino acids. The V gene end was trimmed by 7 bases and the J gene end by 3 bases; junction bases not matched to a gene: 4. CDR1 is SGHAT and CDR2 is FQNNGV in the germline V gene. This CDR3 reads CASTLTGEETQYF. The CDR3 nucleotides are TGTGCCAGCACCCTGACAGGGGAAGAGACCCAGTACTTC.

The chain employs TRBV7-2 and TRBJ2-2; D is perhaps TRBD1 (5 bases). There are 15 residues in the CDR3. CDR1 and CDR2 from the germline V gene are SGHTA and FQGNSA. Deletions cut 2 bases from V and 6 bases from J, with 13 bases between. Written as DNA, the CDR3 is TGTGCCAGCAGCTTATCAGGGATCGGTGCCGGGGAGCTGTTTTTT. Its protein product is CASSLSGIGAGELFF.